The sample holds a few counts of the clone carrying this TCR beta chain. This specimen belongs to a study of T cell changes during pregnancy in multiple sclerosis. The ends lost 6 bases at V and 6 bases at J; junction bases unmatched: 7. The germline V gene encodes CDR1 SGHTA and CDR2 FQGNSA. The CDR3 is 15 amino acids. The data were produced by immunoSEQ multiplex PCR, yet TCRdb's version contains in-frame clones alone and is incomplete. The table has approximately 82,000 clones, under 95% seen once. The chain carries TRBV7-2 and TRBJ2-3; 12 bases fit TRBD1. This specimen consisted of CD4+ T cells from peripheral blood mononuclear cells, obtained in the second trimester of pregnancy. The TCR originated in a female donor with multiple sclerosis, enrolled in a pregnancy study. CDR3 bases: TGTGCCAGCAGGCTGGGACAGGGGGCCAGTGATACGCAGTATTTT. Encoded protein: CASRLGQGASDTQYF.